Listed below are T cell receptor beta chains from one sample, sequenced in a study of shared clonotypes between healthy human individuals. Sequencing was performed with immunoSEQ multiplex PCR; in TCRdb, only in-frame clones are kept and a portion is missing. The repertoire holds hundreds of thousands of clones, with around 97% as singletons. The sample was naive CD4+ T cells sorted from blood. The receptors were sampled from a woman aged 25 to 39 in good health. CDR3s include the opening cysteine and the closing phenylalanine or tryptophan. D genes are given only for firm matches. Size tells how often a clone was seen (once, few, many) or the class of an expanded clone, and some rows leave it out.

TRBV19	-	-	TRBJ1-2	TGTGCCAGTAGCGTAAGGGACTATGGCTACACCTTC	CASSVRDYGYTF
TRBV5-4	TRBD2	-	TRBJ2-7	TGTGCCAGCAGCTACGGGGGGACTAGCGGGAGAAGCGCGGGCTACGAGCAGTACTTC	CASSYGGTSGRSAGYEQYF
TRBV19	-	-	TRBJ2-2	TGTGCCTGCTGTCCGCGGACAGACGGTTCCCCCGGGGAGCTGTTTTTT	CACCPRTDGSPGELFF
TRBV6-7	TRBD1	once	TRBJ1-5	TGTGCCAGCACCGATAAAGGACAGGGGAATTCACGGGGCAATCAGCCCCAGCATTTT	CASTDKGQGNSRGNQPQHF
TRBV15	-	-	TRBJ2-7	TGTGCCACCAGCATGGGGCATGTCTCACCCTCCTACGAGCAGTACTTC	CATSMGHVSPSYEQYF
TRBV19	TRBD2	-	TRBJ2-5	TGTGCCAGTAGTGCGGGGGGGGTCGTGCAGGGAGATACAGAGACCCAGTACTTC	CASSAGGVVQGDTETQYF
TRBV18	TRBD2	-	TRBJ2-1	TGTGCCAGCTCACCACTGCGGGGGGGCTCCTACAATGAGCAGTTCTTC	CASSPLRGGSYNEQFF
TRBV7-9	TRBD1	-	TRBJ2-5	TGTGCCAGCTCCGGGGACAGGGGAGAGCAGTACTTC	CASSGDRGEQYF
TRBV11-2	TRBD2	-	TRBJ2-1	TGTGCCAGCAGCCCGGGACTAGCGGGTCACAATGAGCAGTTCTTC	CASSPGLAGHNEQFF
TRBV7-6	TRBD2	-	TRBJ2-3	TGTGCCAGCAGCTTACTAGCGGGCACAGATACGCAGTATTTT	CASSLLAGTDTQYF
TRBV6-5	TRBD2	-	TRBJ2-3	TGTGCCAGCAGCCGGACTAGCGGGGGCAGGAATACGCAGTATTTT	CASSRTSGGRNTQYF
TRBV2	-	-	TRBJ1-2	TGTGCCAGCAGTCTACAGGTTTTAGGCTACACCTTC	CASSLQVLGYTF
TRBV28	-	few	TRBJ1-5	TGTGCCAGCAGCAAAGACTGGGATCAGCCCCAGCATTTT	CASSKDWDQPQHF
TRBV27	-	once	TRBJ2-1	TGTGCCAGCAGTTTCACTGGGGGTGAGCAGTTCTTC	CASSFTGGEQFF
TRBV5-6	-	few	TRBJ2-7	TGTGCCAGCAGCTTGGTAAACGAGCAGTACTTC	CASSLVNEQYF
TRBV5-1	-	-	TRBJ2-2	TGCGCCAGCAGCTTTTGGGGAAGTGGCACCGGGGAGCTGTTTTTT	CASSFWGSGTGELFF
TRBV19	-	-	TRBJ1-5	TGTGCCAGTAGTCCGACAGTTAATCAGCCCCAGCATTTT	CASSPTVNQPQHF
TRBV5-1	-	-	TRBJ1-1	TGCGCCAGCAGCTTCGGTTTCAACAGAAACACTGAAGCTTTCTTT	CASSFGFNRNTEAFF
TRBV7-9	-	-	TRBJ1-3	TGTGCCAGCAGCTCCGGTCATCCGGCAGGAAACACCATATATTTT	CASSSGHPAGNTIYF
TRBV7-9	TRBD1	once	TRBJ1-2	TGTGCCAGCAGCCCAACAGGGGGCGACTATGGCTACACCTTC	CASSPTGGDYGYTF
TRBV19	TRBD2	-	TRBJ2-2	TGTGCCAGTAGGGTGATAGCGGGCACCGGGGAGCTGTTTTTT	CASRVIAGTGELFF
TRBV2	-	-	TRBJ1-5	TGTGCCAGCAGTGCGTTTATGGGCGTTGGAAATCAGCCCCAGCATTTT	CASSAFMGVGNQPQHF